A single T cell receptor (beta chain) is shown here with its context. This clone may be a read error of a much larger clone one base away. TCRdb reprocessed the 5' RACE reads with MiXCR, giving one entry per CDR3 protein. The table has about 77,000 distinct CDR3 sequences, over 8.5% seen once. This sample is drawn from a study of early T cells in non-severe SARS-CoV-2 infection. Germline CDR1 reads MDHEN; CDR2 reads SYDVKM. With 8 bases removed from V and 3 bases from J, the gap between germline ends came to 14 bases. The CDR3 covers 13 residues. The sample taken for sequencing was whole blood. The TCR originated in an adult who was a healthcare worker with PCR-confirmed SARS-CoV-2 infection or an uninfected control (not recorded which). The J gene is TRBJ2-7, the V gene TRBV28, with D uncertain. The CDR3: CASFPADRYEQYF. The CDR3 DNA reads TGTGCCAGCTTTCCCGCGGACCGCTACGAGCAGTACTTC.